The 12 T cell receptor beta chains given below trace back to one sample, sequenced in a study of monozygotic twins with inflammatory bowel disease. After re-calling the 5' RACE reads, TCRdb lists one entry per CDR3 protein, DNA absent. Its table records over 350,000 distinct CDR3 sequences. Sequencing was carried out using blood. Receptor source: a human donor with ulcerative colitis or Crohn's disease, or a healthy co-twin of an affected twin (not recorded which).

The chain has TRBV7-2 and TRBJ2-1; TCRdb designates TRBD2, a call that cannot be tested without DNA. Germline CDR1 and CDR2: SGHTA and FQGNSA. The CDR3 runs to 15 residues. The CDR3 region is CASSLARAYGNEQFF.

The rearrangement joins TRBV18 to TRBJ1-2; the TCRdb call, TRBD1, lacks DNA for checking. Germline lookup yields CDR1 KGHSH and CDR2 LQKENI. CDR3 length: 17 residues. This CDR3 is CASSPPFGGPGEYGYTF.

The chain couples TRBV20-1 to TRBJ2-1; with no DNA, the TCRdb D assignment of TRBD2 cannot be verified. In germline, CDR1 is DFQATT, CDR2 SNEGSKA (reference sequence). CDR3 length equals 15 residues. The CDR3 region is CSARRRGYSYNEQFF.

This chain links TRBV20-1 with TRBJ1-5. The CDR3 is 18 residues long. Germline CDR1 DFQATT, CDR2 SNEGSKA (reference sequence). CDR3 in amino acids: CSARKTGTSSNSNQPQHF.

The chain recombines TRBV28 with TRBJ1-2. CDR1 and CDR2 from the germline V gene are MDHEN and SYDVKM. The CDR3 loop spans 15 amino acids. The CDR3 is CASSGLGPTNYGYTF.

The chain has TRBV14 and TRBJ1-2. Germline loops: CDR1 SGHDN, CDR2 FVKESK. The CDR3 sequence is 15 residues long. This CDR3 reads CASSSRIDINYGYTF.

This rearrangement joins TRBV3-1 to TRBJ2-1; the TCRdb D gene call, TRBD2, has no DNA to confirm it. Per germline, CDR1 LGHDT and CDR2 YNNKEL (reference sequence). The CDR3 has 16 residues. The CDR3 region is CASSPIPGGGAHEQFF.

The J gene is TRBJ2-1, the V gene TRBV20-1; TCRdb's D call of TRBD1 is untestable without DNA. This CDR3 region has 15 residues. Germline-derived CDR1 and CDR2 are DFQATT and SNEGSKA (reference sequence). CDR3 amino acids: CSAAPPNGASREQFF.

The chain links TRBV25-1 to TRBJ1-1. This CDR3 has 13 residues. The germline V gene has CDR1 MGHDK and CDR2 SYGVNS. The chain's CDR3 is CASSENRNTEAFF.

The chain is built from TRBV7-2 and TRBJ2-7; absent DNA, TCRdb's TRBD2 call cannot be checked. The CDR3 spans 15 residues. Germline CDR1 SGHTA, CDR2 FQGNSA. CDR3 amino acids: CASSPGLAFSYEQYF.

J is TRBJ2-1 and V is TRBV20-1; TCRdb's D gene call, TRBD2, goes unchecked for lack of DNA. There are 15 residues in the CDR3. Germline CDR1 reads DFQATT; CDR2 reads SNEGSKA (reference sequence). The CDR3 region is CSATKLASPYNEQFF.

V gene TRBV10-3 combines with J gene TRBJ2-1; no DNA is available, so the TRBD1 call from TCRdb remains unchecked. The CDR3 loop spans 16 amino acids. Per germline, CDR1 ENHRY and CDR2 SYGVKD. This CDR3 reads CAIREGRGGNNNEQFF.